The clone carrying this T cell receptor beta chain appeared once. The antigen is unknown. Repertoires were generated with immunoSEQ multiplex PCR, while TCRdb's copy carries only in-frame clones and drops some. Seen here are about 150,000 clones, roughly nine tenths observed once, and the top ten hold under 2%. This entry is derived from a study of T cell responses to AZD1222 COVID-19 vaccine. Study-level results: Spike-specific TCR depth and breadth grew after two AZD1222 doses. Every sample of the repertoires postdated the peak T cell response.

CDR1 is MNHNY and CDR2 is SVGAGI in the germline V gene (reference sequence). The V end was cut by 0 bases, the J end by 5 bases, with 13 bases between. The CDR3 extends over 16 amino acids. V usage is TRBV6-6 and J usage is TRBJ1-4; D gene uncertain. The TCR originated in an adult in good health. Sequencing used peripheral blood, obtained on day 0 of AZD1222 vaccination. CDR3 amino acids: CASSYSTPDLNEKLFF. The CDR3 region has the DNA TGTGCCAGCAGTTACTCGACCCCGGATTTGAATGAAAAACTGTTTTTT.